This is a list of T cell receptor beta chains from one sample in a study of shared clonotypes between healthy human individuals. The assay was immunoSEQ multiplex PCR, and TCRdb's table has in-frame clones only and misses some. This table holds millions of clones, about 92% found once. The sequencing input was naive CD4+ T cells sorted from blood. The receptor set was obtained from a man between 18 and 29 years old in good health. The CDR3 runs from the conserved cysteine through the conserved F or W. Each record gives: clone size, J gene, D gene, V gene, CDR3 DNA, CDR3 protein. The D gene is left open where the match is weak. Size values are once, few and many counts, or a class for expanded clones, and some rows have none.

clone_size: -
j_call: TRBJ2-5
d_call: -
v_call: TRBV25-1
cdr3_nt: TGTGCCAGCAGTGAATATAACAGGGAAGAGACCCAGTACTTC
cdr3_aa: CASSEYNREETQYF

clone_size: -
j_call: TRBJ2-3
d_call: TRBD1
v_call: TRBV2
cdr3_nt: TGTGCCAGCAGAGGGGGACAGGCCTTCACAGATACGCAGTATTTT
cdr3_aa: CASRGGQAFTDTQYF

clone_size: -
j_call: TRBJ1-5
d_call: TRBD1
v_call: TRBV27
cdr3_nt: TGTGCCAGCAGTTTGGGGTGGACAGGGGAAAAGACTCAGCCCCAGCATTTT
cdr3_aa: CASSLGWTGEKTQPQHF

clone_size: once
j_call: TRBJ2-7
d_call: TRBD2
v_call: TRBV9
cdr3_nt: TGTGCCAGCAGCGTTGACGGGAGGGCCTCGTACGAGCAGTACTTC
cdr3_aa: CASSVDGRASYEQYF

clone_size: -
j_call: TRBJ1-1
d_call: TRBD1
v_call: TRBV11-2
cdr3_nt: TGTGCCAGCAGCTTTCAGGGGGGCACTGAAGCTTTCTTT
cdr3_aa: CASSFQGGTEAFF

clone_size: -
j_call: TRBJ1-1
d_call: -
v_call: TRBV30
cdr3_nt: TGTGCCTGCCGTGGCGGGGTTGGGTTGAACACTGAAGCTTTCTTT
cdr3_aa: CACRGGVGLNTEAFF

clone_size: -
j_call: TRBJ2-1
d_call: -
v_call: TRBV7-2
cdr3_nt: TGTGCCAGCAGCTCCGTGATGGGGGGCCAATACAATGAGCAGTTCTTC
cdr3_aa: CASSSVMGGQYNEQFF

clone_size: -
j_call: TRBJ1-2
d_call: -
v_call: TRBV30
cdr3_nt: TGTGCCTGGGGGAGGGACAAAAGAGGCTACACCTTC
cdr3_aa: CAWGRDKRGYTF

clone_size: -
j_call: TRBJ2-7
d_call: -
v_call: TRBV2
cdr3_nt: TGTGCCAGCAGTGTAGTTAAAACGGAGCAGTACTTC
cdr3_aa: CASSVVKTEQYF

clone_size: -
j_call: TRBJ2-7
d_call: -
v_call: TRBV28
cdr3_nt: TGTGCCAGCAGTTTGGCCCCAAAGCGGGCCACCTACGAGCAGTACTTC
cdr3_aa: CASSLAPKRATYEQYF

clone_size: -
j_call: TRBJ2-7
d_call: -
v_call: TRBV5-1
cdr3_nt: TGCGCCAGCAGCTTGGGGGGCCTCTCCTACGAGCAGTACTTC
cdr3_aa: CASSLGGLSYEQYF

clone_size: -
j_call: TRBJ2-2
d_call: TRBD2
v_call: TRBV7-8
cdr3_nt: TGTGCCAGCAGCCGCATCCTTCTGAGACTAGCAGGCGGGGAGCTGTTTTTT
cdr3_aa: CASSRILLRLAGGELFF

clone_size: -
j_call: TRBJ1-2
d_call: -
v_call: TRBV14
cdr3_nt: TGTGCCAGCAGCCAAGATATTGCTTTCGGGGGGAGCTACACCTTC
cdr3_aa: CASSQDIAFGGSYTF

clone_size: -
j_call: TRBJ1-6
d_call: -
v_call: TRBV6-5
cdr3_nt: TGTGCCAGCAGTTATGCCCAGCGGAATTCACCCCTCCACTTT
cdr3_aa: CASSYAQRNSPLHF

clone_size: once
j_call: TRBJ2-1
d_call: TRBD2
v_call: TRBV14
cdr3_nt: TGTGCCAGCAGCCGGACTAGCGGGATGTACAATGAGCAGTTCTTC
cdr3_aa: CASSRTSGMYNEQFF

clone_size: -
j_call: TRBJ2-7
d_call: TRBD2
v_call: TRBV4-1
cdr3_nt: TGCGCCAGCAGCCTCGGGGCGACTAGCGGGGGGGCCTACGAGCAGTACTTC
cdr3_aa: CASSLGATSGGAYEQYF

clone_size: -
j_call: TRBJ1-2
d_call: -
v_call: TRBV11-2
cdr3_nt: TGTGCCAGCAGCCTGACCCTGACGGGTGGCTACACCTTC
cdr3_aa: CASSLTLTGGYTF

clone_size: -
j_call: TRBJ2-7
d_call: -
v_call: TRBV27
cdr3_nt: TGTGCCAGCAGGATATCGAGAGTACGTTTGGAGCAGTACTTC
cdr3_aa: CASRISRVRLEQYF

clone_size: -
j_call: TRBJ2-5
d_call: -
v_call: TRBV5-4
cdr3_nt: TGTGCCAGCAGCTTGGTTGGGAGCCAAGAGACCCAGTACTTC
cdr3_aa: CASSLVGSQETQYF

clone_size: -
j_call: TRBJ2-7
d_call: TRBD1
v_call: TRBV29-1
cdr3_nt: TGCAGCGTTGAAGGGGACAGGTCCTACGAGCAGTACTTC
cdr3_aa: CSVEGDRSYEQYF

clone_size: -
j_call: TRBJ1-2
d_call: -
v_call: TRBV19
cdr3_nt: TGTGCCAGTAGTATAGATCTGGGAGATGGCTACACCTTC
cdr3_aa: CASSIDLGDGYTF

clone_size: once
j_call: TRBJ2-7
d_call: -
v_call: TRBV11-2
cdr3_nt: TGTGCCAGCAGCTTAGGGGCAGCTACCTACGAGCAGTACTTC
cdr3_aa: CASSLGAATYEQYF

clone_size: -
j_call: TRBJ2-7
d_call: -
v_call: TRBV5-1
cdr3_nt: TGCGCCAGCAGCCCCGGGAACTACGAGCAGTACTTC
cdr3_aa: CASSPGNYEQYF

clone_size: -
j_call: TRBJ2-7
d_call: -
v_call: TRBV6-6
cdr3_nt: TGTGCCAGCAGAGAAGGGGCGTTCGAGCAGTACTTC
cdr3_aa: CASREGAFEQYF

clone_size: once
j_call: TRBJ2-7
d_call: -
v_call: TRBV29-1
cdr3_nt: TGCAGCGTTGTCGAGAGGGACGCCAACTACGAGCAGTACTTC
cdr3_aa: CSVVERDANYEQYF

clone_size: once
j_call: TRBJ1-1
d_call: TRBD1
v_call: TRBV19
cdr3_nt: TGTGCCAGTAGTGACGGACAGGTGAACACTGAAGCTTTCTTT
cdr3_aa: CASSDGQVNTEAFF

clone_size: once
j_call: TRBJ1-2
d_call: -
v_call: TRBV18
cdr3_nt: TGTGCCAGCTCACTCTTAACTGGTGGCTACACCTTC
cdr3_aa: CASSLLTGGYTF

clone_size: -
j_call: TRBJ2-1
d_call: -
v_call: TRBV12-5
cdr3_nt: TGTGCTAGTGGTTTGACATCGCCACTGGGGGGCTCCTACAATGAGCAGTTCTTC
cdr3_aa: CASGLTSPLGGSYNEQFF

clone_size: -
j_call: TRBJ2-1
d_call: -
v_call: TRBV6-5
cdr3_nt: TGTGCCAGCAGTTACTCGAGGGGGTATGAGCAGTTCTTC
cdr3_aa: CASSYSRGYEQFF

clone_size: -
j_call: TRBJ1-2
d_call: -
v_call: TRBV21-1
cdr3_nt: TGTGCCAGCAGCACCGGCCGGGGCTCCAGCTATGGCTACACCTTC
cdr3_aa: CASSTGRGSSYGYTF

clone_size: -
j_call: TRBJ2-7
d_call: -
v_call: TRBV9
cdr3_nt: TGTGCCAGCAGCGTAGGGGGGACGGTGAGCTCCTACGAGCAGTACTTC
cdr3_aa: CASSVGGTVSSYEQYF

clone_size: -
j_call: TRBJ2-3
d_call: -
v_call: TRBV19
cdr3_nt: TGTGCCAGTAGCGTCCCTAGCACAGATACGCAGTATTTT
cdr3_aa: CASSVPSTDTQYF

clone_size: -
j_call: TRBJ1-6
d_call: TRBD1
v_call: TRBV11-2
cdr3_nt: TGTGCCAGCAGCACCACCGGGACAGGGGGCTCACCCCTCCACTTT
cdr3_aa: CASSTTGTGGSPLHF

clone_size: -
j_call: TRBJ2-3
d_call: -
v_call: TRBV5-4
cdr3_nt: TGTGCCGGTAGCACGGAGCACACAGATACGCAGTATTTT
cdr3_aa: CAGSTEHTDTQYF

clone_size: -
j_call: TRBJ1-2
d_call: -
v_call: TRBV20-1
cdr3_nt: TGCAGTGCTAGAAACTATGGCTACACCTTC
cdr3_aa: CSARNYGYTF

clone_size: -
j_call: TRBJ1-5
d_call: -
v_call: TRBV6-4
cdr3_nt: TGTGCCAGCAGCCTGGACCGCTATCAGCCCCAGCATTTT
cdr3_aa: CASSLDRYQPQHF

clone_size: once
j_call: TRBJ1-4
d_call: TRBD1
v_call: TRBV25-1
cdr3_nt: TGTGCCAGCAGCCAGAGACAGGGGGGTGAAAAACTGTTTTTT
cdr3_aa: CASSQRQGGEKLFF

clone_size: -
j_call: TRBJ2-7
d_call: TRBD1
v_call: TRBV7-2
cdr3_nt: TGTGCCAGCAGCTTAGAGGACAGGTCATGGGAGCAGTACTTC
cdr3_aa: CASSLEDRSWEQYF

clone_size: -
j_call: TRBJ2-6
d_call: -
v_call: TRBV9
cdr3_nt: TGTGCCAGCACCCGAGAAACAGGGTACTCTGGGGCCAACGTCCTGACTTTC
cdr3_aa: CASTRETGYSGANVLTF

clone_size: -
j_call: TRBJ2-1
d_call: -
v_call: TRBV10-3
cdr3_nt: TGTGCCATCAGTAACGCCGGGACACTAAACAATGAGCAGTTCTTC
cdr3_aa: CAISNAGTLNNEQFF

clone_size: -
j_call: TRBJ1-4
d_call: TRBD1
v_call: TRBV27
cdr3_nt: TGTGCCAGCAGTAGACGACAGGGTCCTGAAAAACTGTTTTTT
cdr3_aa: CASSRRQGPEKLFF

clone_size: -
j_call: TRBJ2-2
d_call: -
v_call: TRBV6-5
cdr3_nt: TGTGCCAGCAGAAGGGGGTCTGGGGAGCTGTTTTTT
cdr3_aa: CASRRGSGELFF

clone_size: -
j_call: TRBJ2-1
d_call: TRBD2
v_call: TRBV20-1
cdr3_nt: TGCAGTGCTATGGGGGGGATCGGCAGTTTCTTC
cdr3_aa: CSAMGGIGSFF

clone_size: -
j_call: TRBJ1-3
d_call: -
v_call: TRBV30
cdr3_nt: TGTGCCTGGAACCGGGTCGGTGGAAACACCATATATTTT
cdr3_aa: CAWNRVGGNTIYF

clone_size: -
j_call: TRBJ2-6
d_call: -
v_call: TRBV30
cdr3_nt: TGTGCCTGGAGTAGACTAGGGGGGGTGGCCCTGACTTTC
cdr3_aa: CAWSRLGGVALTF

clone_size: -
j_call: TRBJ2-7
d_call: TRBD2
v_call: TRBV7-9
cdr3_nt: TGTGCCAGCAGCTCAGCGGACCGGGGGGGCTCCTACGAGCAGTACTTC
cdr3_aa: CASSSADRGGSYEQYF

clone_size: -
j_call: TRBJ2-7
d_call: TRBD1
v_call: TRBV7-2
cdr3_nt: TGTGCCAGCAGCTCAACCGGGACAGCGGCCTACGAGCAGTACTTC
cdr3_aa: CASSSTGTAAYEQYF

clone_size: -
j_call: TRBJ2-3
d_call: -
v_call: TRBV18
cdr3_nt: TGTGCCAGCTCACCACCAACGGCAGATACGCAGTATTTT
cdr3_aa: CASSPPTADTQYF

clone_size: -
j_call: TRBJ1-2
d_call: TRBD1
v_call: TRBV4-1
cdr3_nt: TGCGCCAGCAGCCACATAGACAGGGGCGATGGCTACACCTTC
cdr3_aa: CASSHIDRGDGYTF

clone_size: -
j_call: TRBJ1-2
d_call: -
v_call: TRBV19
cdr3_nt: TGTGCCAGTAGTAGGGCGGAGAACTATGGCTACACCTTC
cdr3_aa: CASSRAENYGYTF

clone_size: -
j_call: TRBJ1-1
d_call: TRBD1
v_call: TRBV18
cdr3_nt: TGTGCCAGCTCACCCGGACAGGGAGAAGCTTTCTTT
cdr3_aa: CASSPGQGEAFF

clone_size: -
j_call: TRBJ2-7
d_call: TRBD2
v_call: TRBV5-1
cdr3_nt: TGCGCCAGCAGCTTCCGGGGGGACGAGCAGTACTTC
cdr3_aa: CASSFRGDEQYF

clone_size: -
j_call: TRBJ2-1
d_call: -
v_call: TRBV7-8
cdr3_nt: TGTGCCAGCAGCTTAGCGTGGCAAGGGGGGCCCACTAATGAGCAGTTCTTC
cdr3_aa: CASSLAWQGGPTNEQFF

clone_size: -
j_call: TRBJ2-1
d_call: TRBD2
v_call: TRBV6-5
cdr3_nt: TGTGCCAGCCAAGGCGGGAGGGGGCTCAATGAGCAGTTCTTC
cdr3_aa: CASQGGRGLNEQFF

clone_size: -
j_call: TRBJ2-2
d_call: -
v_call: TRBV4-1
cdr3_nt: TGCGCCAGCACCATACGGGGCACCGGGGAGCTGTTTTTT
cdr3_aa: CASTIRGTGELFF

clone_size: -
j_call: TRBJ1-3
d_call: TRBD1
v_call: TRBV25-1
cdr3_nt: TGTGCCAGCAGTTCCCGGGACAGGGGTACGCCTGGAAACACCATATATTTT
cdr3_aa: CASSSRDRGTPGNTIYF

clone_size: -
j_call: TRBJ2-6
d_call: -
v_call: TRBV19
cdr3_nt: TGTGCCAGTAGTCAGATGGGTCCTGGGGCCAACGTCCTGACTTTC
cdr3_aa: CASSQMGPGANVLTF

clone_size: -
j_call: TRBJ2-1
d_call: -
v_call: TRBV6-6
cdr3_nt: TGTGCCAGCAGTAAGGGGTTGGGGGGCAACAATGAGCAGTTCTTC
cdr3_aa: CASSKGLGGNNEQFF